This TCR beta chain was captured by sequencing in a study of blood T cell repertoires in COVID-19. The wider study: Researchers got acute and convalescent COVID-19 samples from the United States, Italy and Spain. From T cells, B-cell-depleted T cells, or PBMCs came the material, which was cDNA or gDNA.

In the original workflow: Nucleated cell number was recorded as an estimate derived from reference gene primer amplification. Produced via immunoSEQ multiplex PCR; TCRdb's table is partial and in-frame only. The V and J calls and clone size are taken from that table; D and trimming were inferred from the DNA. The table shows 250,000 to 300,000 clones, with roughly 90% occurring only once. Germline CDR1 reads SGDLS; CDR2 reads YYNGEE. The CDR3 loop spans 17 amino acids. V gave up 4 bases and J gave up 0 bases; unmatched junction bases: 7. This clone was recorded once. This clonotype originated in a man aged 40-49 years with acute or convalescent COVID-19. Sequencing used peripheral blood. V and J are TRBV9 and TRBJ1-5; 10 positions agree with TRBD1. CDR3 in DNA: TGTGCCAGCAGCTCCGGACAGGGGGGATATAGCAATCAGCCCCAGCATTTT. This encodes CASSSGQGGYSNQPQHF.